This TCR beta chain appears in the sequencing data of a study of blood T cell repertoires in COVID-19 (dated by TCRdb to about 2020). Background on the whole study: Collaborator samples came from the United States, Italy and Spain and covered acute and convalescent phases of COVID-19. Samples were obtained from the ongoing ImmuneRACE study (first 160 participants) and from roughly 1,300 subjects provided by 6 global collaborators. A de-identified subject ID, COVID-19 status, age in years and sex were almost always included in the sample metadata. HLA class I and class II types, where available, came from metadata supplied by the sample provider rather than from assay-based typing. A freely available public database, intended as a resource for researchers studying the immune response to SARS-CoV-2, is where the repertoires were released. Deeply sampled blood TCRbeta repertoires from subjects exposed to, actively infected with, or recovered from COVID-19 were included in the dataset. The material from the prospective study consisted of cDNA or gDNA derived from T cells, B-cell-depleted T cells, or PBMCs.

General conclusions and limits of the study: The amount of clinical and demographic metadata varied by source and participant and was provided uncurated.

About this clone itself: The antigen it recognizes is unknown. There are no base qualities to consult, and no much larger clone falls within one base.

In the prospective study, participants were 18 to 89 years old, resided in 20 to 30 geographic areas of the United States, and were enrolled through a virtual design. In the prospective study, cohorts were assigned on the basis of participant-reported clinical history obtained from a screening survey and a study questionnaire. Mobile phlebotomists in the prospective study collected whole blood, serum and a nasopharyngeal or oropharyngeal swab from every participant. Prospective study participants could optionally give additional blood draws and questionnaires over an approximately 2-month period. Blood samples from the prospective study were shipped frozen or at room temperature prior to DNA extraction. Reading from cysteine to phenylalanine, the CDR3 counts 13 amino acids. The DNA shown is the 39-base CDR3, in frame from base 1. Reading the germline V gene (reference sequence) gives CDR1 LGHDT and CDR2 YNNKEL. V gives up 2 bases and J gives up 6 bases, and the segment between their germline ends measures 8 bases.

The immunoSEQ Assay, a bias-controlled multiplex PCR, was used to amplify TCRbeta CDR3 regions from genomic DNA. Processing in the source paper ran as follows. Nucleated cell counts per sample were estimated from amplification of reference gene primers within the assay. Sequence reads were collapsed and filtered to measure the absolute abundance of every unique TCRbeta CDR3 rearrangement. For each sample, productive Simpson clonality was calculated by taking the square root of Simpson's diversity index across productive rearrangements. This is the immuneACCESS table as TCRdb keeps it, with only in-frame sequences that have V and J called. A part of the clones is gone; compared with another copy, unresolved V genes explain less than half, and the rest is unexplained. From that table come the V and J calls and clone size; the DNA was used to work out D and trimming. Counted in this sample were a few hundred thousand clones; roughly 88% of them appeared once. The ten biggest clones cover over 2% of the sample.

The chain joins TRBV3-1 (or the pseudogene TRBV3-2) to TRBJ1-5, with no confidently assigned D gene. The receptor comes from a woman aged 40 to 55 with acute COVID-19. Source material: PBMCs or T cells enriched from blood (not recorded which). For the CDR3, the sequence is CASSQQVGQPQHF. The DNA sequence follows: TGTGCCAGCAGCCAACAGGTGGGTCAGCCCCAGCATTTT.